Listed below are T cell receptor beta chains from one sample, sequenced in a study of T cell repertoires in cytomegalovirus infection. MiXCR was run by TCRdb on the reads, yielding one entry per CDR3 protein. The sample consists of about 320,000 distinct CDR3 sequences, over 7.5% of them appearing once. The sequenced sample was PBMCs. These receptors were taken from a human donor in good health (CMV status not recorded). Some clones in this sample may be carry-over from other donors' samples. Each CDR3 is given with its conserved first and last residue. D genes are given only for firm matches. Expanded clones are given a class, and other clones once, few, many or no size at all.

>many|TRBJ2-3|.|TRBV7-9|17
TGTGCCAGCAGCGGGGGGGCGACAGGTTACGTCGGAGATACGCAGTATTTT
CASSGGATGYVGDTQYF
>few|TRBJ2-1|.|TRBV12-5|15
TGTGCTAGTGGTTTGGGTCAGGGAACCTACAATGAGCAGTTCTTC
CASGLGQGTYNEQFF
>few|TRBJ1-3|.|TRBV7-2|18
TGTGCCAGCAGCTTAGAGTACCCGGGGAACTCTTTTGGAAACACCATATATTTT
CASSLEYPGNSFGNTIYF
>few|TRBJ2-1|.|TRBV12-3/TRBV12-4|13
TGTGCCAGCACGCCCTGGGGGTACAATGAGCAGTTCTTC
CASTPWGYNEQFF
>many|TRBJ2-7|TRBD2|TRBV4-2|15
TGTGCCAGCAGTCCTCCCGGGACTACCTCCTACGAGCAGTACTTC
CASSPPGTTSYEQYF
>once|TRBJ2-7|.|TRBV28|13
TGTGCCAGTTGCAAGGGCAGCATAAACGAGCAGTACTTC
CASCKGSINEQYF
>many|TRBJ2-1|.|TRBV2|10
TGTGCCACCTCGAGAAATGAGCAGTTCTTC
CATSRNEQFF
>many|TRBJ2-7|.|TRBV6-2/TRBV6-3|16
TGTGCCAGCACTTCATACCGCCGAGGCGGGGACTACGAGCAGTACTTC
CASTSYRRGGDYEQYF
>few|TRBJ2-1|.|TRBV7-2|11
TGTGCCAGCAGCTTACTGTGGGAGCAGTTCTTC
CASSLLWEQFF
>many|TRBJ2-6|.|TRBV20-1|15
TGCAGTGCTAGACCCCAGGGAACCGGGGCCAACGTCCTGACTTTC
CSARPQGTGANVLTF
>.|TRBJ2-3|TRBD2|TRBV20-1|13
TGCAGTGCTAATGCGGGGGGGGGAGATACGCAGTATTTT
CSANAGGGDTQYF
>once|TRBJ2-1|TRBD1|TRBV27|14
TGTGCCAGCAGGATCGGATCTTCAGGGGGTGAGCAGTTCTTC
CASRIGSSGGEQFF
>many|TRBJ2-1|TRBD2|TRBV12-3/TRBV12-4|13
TGTGCCAGCAGTGGGACTAGCGCCAATGAGCAGTTCTTC
CASSGTSANEQFF
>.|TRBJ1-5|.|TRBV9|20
TGTGCCAGCAGCCCCCCCGGATGTGGCCAAAATACCTTTAGCAATCAGCCCCAGCATTTT
CASSPPGCGQNTFSNQPQHF
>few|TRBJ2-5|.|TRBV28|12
TGTGCCAGCAGTCCCCCAAGAAAGACCCAGTACTTC
CASSPPRKTQYF
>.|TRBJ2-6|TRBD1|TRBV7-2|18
TGTGCCAGCAGCTTGGAAGGACAGGGGATATCTGGGGCCAACGTCCTGACTTTC
CASSLEGQGISGANVLTF
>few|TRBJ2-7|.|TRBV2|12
TGTGCCAGCAGGGTTGGTTCCTACGAGCAGTACTTC
CASRVGSYEQYF
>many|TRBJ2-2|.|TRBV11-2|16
TGTGCCAGCAGCCCGTATGGGGGGGCGGGCACCGGGGAGCTGTTTTTT
CASSPYGGAGTGELFF
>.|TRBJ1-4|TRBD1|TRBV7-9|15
TGTGCCAGCAGTACCGGACAGGGGTTATACGAAAAACTGTTTTTT
CASSTGQGLYEKLFF
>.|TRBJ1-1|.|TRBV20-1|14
TGCAGTGCTGGGCAGAACAGGGTCGGCACTGAAGCTTTCTTT
CSAGQNRVGTEAFF
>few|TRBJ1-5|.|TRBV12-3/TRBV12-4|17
TGTGCCAGCAGCTTAGATTTAAGGGGATGGGGCAATCAGCCCCAGCATTTT
CASSLDLRGWGNQPQHF
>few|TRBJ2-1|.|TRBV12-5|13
TGTGCTAGTGGTCCGGGACCATACAATGAGCAGTTCTTC
CASGPGPYNEQFF
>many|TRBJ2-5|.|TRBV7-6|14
TGTGCCAGCAGCTTGAGTTCTCTCCAAGAGACCCAGTACTTC
CASSLSSLQETQYF
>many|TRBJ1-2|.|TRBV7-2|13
TGTGCCAGCAGCCAGACACCGAACTATGGCTACACCTTC
CASSQTPNYGYTF
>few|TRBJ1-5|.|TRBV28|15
TGTGCCAGCAGTTTCTTCAGAAATAGCAATCAGCCCCAGCATTTT
CASSFFRNSNQPQHF
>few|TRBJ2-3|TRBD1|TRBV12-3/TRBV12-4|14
TGTGCCAGCAGTCACAGGGGGCGTTCAGATACGCAGTATTTT
CASSHRGRSDTQYF
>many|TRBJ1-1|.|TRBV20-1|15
TGCAGTGCTTTACTTACCTACAGGGAAGACACTGAAGCTTTCTTT
CSALLTYREDTEAFF
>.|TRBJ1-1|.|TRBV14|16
TGTGCCAGCAGCCAAGGGACGCTACGGGGTAACACTGAAGCTTTCTTT
CASSQGTLRGNTEAFF
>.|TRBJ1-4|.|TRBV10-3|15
TGTGCCATCAGTGAGACATGGCAAACTAATGAAAAACTGTTTTTT
CAISETWQTNEKLFF
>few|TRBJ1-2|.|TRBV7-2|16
TGTGCCAGCGGTAACTCCGGGCCAGCGTCTAACTATGGCTACACCTTC
CASGNSGPASNYGYTF
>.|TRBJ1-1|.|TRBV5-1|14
TGCGCCAGCAGCTCAGACAGGTCGCTCACTAAAGCTTTCTTT
CASSSDRSLTKAFF
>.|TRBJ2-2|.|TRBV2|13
TGTGCCAGCAGTGAAGGCCACACCGGGGAGCTGTTTTTT
CASSEGHTGELFF
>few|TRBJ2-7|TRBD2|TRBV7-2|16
TGTGCCAGCAGCTCTCAAGGGACTAGCGGGACCTACGAGCAGTACTTC
CASSSQGTSGTYEQYF
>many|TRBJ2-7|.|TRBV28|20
TGTGCCAGCAGTTCCCCACTTGACCGGAGGGACACCCGCTCCCGTTACGAGCAGTACTTC
CASSSPLDRRDTRSRYEQYF
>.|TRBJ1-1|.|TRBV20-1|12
TGCAGTGCTAGAGGGGTTGGCCCTGAAGCTTTCTTT
CSARGVGPEAFF
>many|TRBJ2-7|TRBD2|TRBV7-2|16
TGTGCCAGCACCTGGACTAGCGGGATCGGTTCCTACGAGCAGTACTTC
CASTWTSGIGSYEQYF
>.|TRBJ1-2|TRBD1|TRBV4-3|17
TGCGCCAGCAGCCAAGGAATCACCAGGACAGGGAACTATGGCTACACCTTC
CASSQGITRTGNYGYTF
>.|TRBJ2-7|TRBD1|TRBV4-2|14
TGTGCCAGCAGCCAAGATGACAGGGACCACGAGCAGTACTTC
CASSQDDRDHEQYF
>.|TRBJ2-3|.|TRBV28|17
TGTGCCAGCAGTTTATCGCAGGGTTGGGCTAGCACAGATACGCAGTATTTT
CASSLSQGWASTDTQYF
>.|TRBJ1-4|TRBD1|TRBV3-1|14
TGTGCCAGCAGCCAAAGGGGGCATAATGAAAAACTGTTTTTT
CASSQRGHNEKLFF
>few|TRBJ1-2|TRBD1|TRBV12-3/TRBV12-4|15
TGTGCCAGCAGCATTGCCGGGACAGGGGGCTATGGCTACACCTTC
CASSIAGTGGYGYTF
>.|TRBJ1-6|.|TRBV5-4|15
TGTGCCAGCAGCACCGGCGGGACGGCTAATTCACCCCTCCACTTT
CASSTGGTANSPLHF
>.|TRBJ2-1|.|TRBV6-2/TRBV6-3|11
TGTGCCAGCAACTCAATGCTTGAGCAGTTCTTC
CASNSMLEQFF
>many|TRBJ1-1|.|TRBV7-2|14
TGTGCCAGCAGCGGCCTGGTAAAGAACACTGAAGCTTTCTTT
CASSGLVKNTEAFF
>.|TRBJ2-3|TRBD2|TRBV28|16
TGTGCCAGCAGTTTCCTGGCTAGCGGTGGTGTAGATACGCAGTATTTT
CASSFLASGGVDTQYF
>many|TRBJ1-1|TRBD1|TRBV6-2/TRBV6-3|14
TGTGCCAGCAGATGGACAGGGGCCAGCACTGAAGCTTTCTTT
CASRWTGASTEAFF
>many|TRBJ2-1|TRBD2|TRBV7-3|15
TGTGCCAGCAGCCCGGACCTAGCGCGGGGGGATGAGCAGTTCTTC
CASSPDLARGDEQFF
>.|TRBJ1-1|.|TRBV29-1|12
TGCAGCGCCGTGGACCCAGGTAGTGAAGCTTTCTTT
CSAVDPGSEAFF
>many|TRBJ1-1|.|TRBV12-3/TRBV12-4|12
TGTGCCAGCAGTTTAAGTCAGATTAAAGCTTTCTTT
CASSLSQIKAFF
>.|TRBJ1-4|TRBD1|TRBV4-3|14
TGCGCCAGCAGCCGGGGACAGACGAGTGAAAAACTGTTTTTT
CASSRGQTSEKLFF
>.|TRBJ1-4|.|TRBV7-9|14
TGTGCCAGCAGCCCACAGGGTATCGGGGAAAAACTGTTTTTT
CASSPQGIGEKLFF
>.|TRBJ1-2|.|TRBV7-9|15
TGTGCCAGCAGCCCCGGGGCGGCCGCTAACTATGGCTACACCTTC
CASSPGAAANYGYTF
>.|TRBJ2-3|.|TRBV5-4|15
TGTGCCAGCAGCCTACCCCCCGTGGTGACAGATACGCAGTATTTT
CASSLPPVVTDTQYF
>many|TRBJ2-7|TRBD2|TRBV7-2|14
TGTGCCAGCAGCAACTACGGGACTAGCTACGAGCAGTACTTC
CASSNYGTSYEQYF
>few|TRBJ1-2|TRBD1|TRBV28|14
TGTGCCAGCAGTTTGAACAGGGGGACCTATGGCTACACCTTC
CASSLNRGTYGYTF
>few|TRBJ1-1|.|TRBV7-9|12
TGTGCCAGCAGCCCATTCGGAGTTGAAGCTTTCTTT
CASSPFGVEAFF